This entry lists 17 T cell receptor beta chains sequenced from one sample in a study of identical twins. TCRdb itself ran the 5' RACE reads through MiXCR, one entry per CDR3 protein. This table holds 150,000 or so distinct CDR3 sequences, under 4.5% found once. Sequenced input: memory T cells sorted from blood. These receptors all come from a man aged 18 to 35 in good health.

In its sample, this clonotype was seen many times. The chain joins TRBV7-2 to TRBJ2-7; D uncertain. Germline V gene sequence: CDR1 SGHTA, CDR2 FQGNSA. V dropped 3 bases and J dropped 1 base, with 10 bases sitting between them. This CDR3 has 14 residues. CDR3 nucleotides: TGTGCCAGCAGCTTTGATCCAGGTTCCTACGAGCAGTACTTC. Translated: CASSFDPGSYEQYF.

The rearrangement links TRBV30 to TRBJ1-2; 10 bases are a match to TRBD1. V dropped 2 bases and J dropped 6; count of bases not matched to a gene: 12. CDR3 length: 16 amino acids. The V gene's germline CDR1 is GTSNPN and CDR2 SVGIG (reference sequence). The CDR3 coding sequence is TGTGCCTGGAGTTTCTTGATACCGGGACAGGGGAATGGCTACACCTTC. Its protein product is CAWSFLIPGQGNGYTF.

This clonotype was counted many times. J is TRBJ2-1 and V is TRBV5-6; 10 bases fit TRBD2. This CDR3 is 15 amino acids long. The germline V gene encodes CDR1 SGHDT and CDR2 YYEEEE. The V and J ends lost 0 bases and 4 bases, in that order; junction bases with no gene match: 1. The DNA of the CDR3 is TGTGCCAGCAGCTTGGCACTAGCGGGATACAATGAGCAGTTCTTC. Protein product: CASSLALAGYNEQFF.

This clonotype was seen ten or more times. The rearrangement joins TRBV20-1 to TRBJ1-1; no clear D gene. The CDR3 sequence is 12 residues long. Germline V gene sequence: CDR1 DFQATT, CDR2 SNEGSKA (reference sequence). Trimming took 4 bases from V and 7 from J, leaving 13 bases between them. CDR3 nucleotides: TGCAGTGCTATACCCAGGTTCGATGAAGCTTTCTTT. Amino acids: CSAIPRFDEAFF.

This clonotype was recorded at least ten times. This chain joins TRBV12-3 or TRBV12-4 and TRBJ2-7; D may be TRBD1 (6 bases). With 2 bases removed from V and 2 bases from J, the gap between germline ends came to 13 bases. The CDR3 contains 15 residues. CDR3 residues: CASSLSWTDPYEQYF. The DNA for the CDR3 is TGTGCCAGCAGTTTATCTTGGACAGACCCCTACGAGCAGTACTTC.

This clonotype appeared many times. The chain employs TRBV7-8 and TRBJ1-3; the D is unclear. This CDR3 contains 14 residues. The germline V gene has CDR1 SGHVS and CDR2 FQNEAQ. Trimming stripped 9 bases from V and 2 bases from J, with 14 bases between. CDR3 protein: CASRLGLAGNTIYF. DNA for the CDR3: TGTGCCAGTCGGCTCGGACTAGCTGGAAACACCATATATTTT.

At least ten counts were recorded for this clonotype. The rearrangement uses TRBV10-3 and TRBJ2-5; a possible D gene is TRBD1 (5 bases). The CDR3 loop spans 15 amino acids. Trimming took off 0 bases at V and 5 bases at J, with 13 bases between the two ends. The germline gives CDR1 ENHRY, CDR2 SYGVKD. The CDR3 loop reads CAISESEAGKETQYF. DNA of the CDR3: TGTGCCATCAGTGAGTCGGAAGCAGGGAAGGAGACCCAGTACTTC.

This clonotype occurred many times. The V and J genes are TRBV20-1 and TRBJ1-1; TRBD1 might be the D (6 bases). The CDR3 is made up of 14 amino acids. Trimming pared 5 bases from V and 1 base from J, leaving 14 bases between. The germline CDR1 and CDR2 sequences are DFQATT and SNEGSKA (reference sequence). The CDR3 nucleotides read TGCAGTGCTCCCGTCGGACAGAAGAACACTGAAGCTTTCTTT. Its protein is CSAPVGQKNTEAFF.

This clonotype came up many times. The gene calls are TRBV7-6 and TRBJ2-1; D is uncertain. Trimming shortened V by 4 bases and J by 9 bases, and 22 bases separated the two germline ends. The CDR3 contains 16 residues. From germline, CDR1 is SGHVS and CDR2 FNYEAQ. The CDR3 protein is CASSSIPDLDGAEQFF. The CDR3 nucleotides are TGTGCCAGCAGCTCCATTCCGGACCTAGATGGAGCTGAGCAGTTCTTC.

This clonotype occurred many times. The chain couples TRBV7-2 to TRBJ2-1; TRBD2 matches at 8 bases. V trimming: 1 base; J trimming: 4 bases; junction bases outside the gene matches: 6. The CDR3 consists of 16 residues. Germline V CDR1 and CDR2: SGHTA, FQGNSA. The CDR3, as DNA: TGTGCCAGCAGCTTAGACTCGGGAGGGAGATACAATGAGCAGTTCTTC. Protein sequence: CASSLDSGGRYNEQFF.

In its sample, this clonotype was seen many times. The chain joins TRBV20-1 to TRBJ2-2; D is possibly TRBD2 (8 bases). Germline assignment: CDR1 DFQATT and CDR2 SNEGSKA (reference sequence). Deletions cut 6 bases from V and 4 bases from J, with 15 bases between. The CDR3 runs 14 residues. The DNA for the CDR3 is TGCAGTGCCGGGAGGGCAGGGGGCACCGGGGAGCTGTTTTTT. This translates into CSAGRAGGTGELFF.

This clonotype occurred many times. The chain combines TRBV20-1 with TRBJ2-3; possible D gene TRBD2, 6 bases. The CDR3 extends over 15 amino acids. The V end lost 0 bases, the J end lost 2 bases, and 12 bases lay between the germline ends. Looked up from germline, CDR1 is DFQATT and CDR2 is SNEGSKA (reference sequence). As DNA, the CDR3 is TGCAGTGCTAGAGAAAGGCTAGCGCCCACAGATACGCAGTATTTT. This translates into CSARERLAPTDTQYF.

This clonotype appeared many times. The rearrangement links TRBV13 to TRBJ2-3; TRBD2 aligns across 8 bases. This CDR3 has 16 residues. Germline V gene data show CDR1 as PRHDT and CDR2 as FYEKMQ (reference sequence). The V gene end was trimmed by 4 bases and the J gene end by 5 bases; junction bases not matched to a gene: 11. The CDR3 reads CASSSGVVLAGDTQYF. The CDR3 DNA is TGTGCCAGCAGCTCCGGGGTAGTGCTAGCGGGAGATACGCAGTATTTT. Full variable domain (missing parts from reference TRBV13 and TRBJ2-3): AAGVIQSPRHLIKEKRETATLKCYPIPRHDTVYWYQQGPGQDPQFLISFYEKMQSDKGSIPDRFSAQQFSDYHSELNMSSLELGDSALYFCASSSGVVLAGDTQYFGPGTRLTVL.

Many counts were recorded for this clonotype. The gene calls are TRBV7-2 and TRBJ1-2, with a possible D match to TRBD1 (5 bases). V was shortened by 5 bases and J by 7 bases, with 11 bases between the two germline ends. Germline CDR1 SGHTA, CDR2 FQGNSA. The CDR3 spans 12 residues. This chain's CDR3 is CASSPRVSGYTF. The CDR3 DNA sequence: TGTGCCAGCAGCCCCAGGGTATCTGGCTACACCTTC.

This clonotype was found many times. This chain links TRBV7-7 with TRBJ2-1, with no clear D. Trimming removed 5 bases from V and 6 bases from J, with 11 bases in between. Germline V CDR1 and CDR2: SSHAT, FNYEAQ (reference sequence). The CDR3 extends over 13 amino acids. The CDR3, as DNA: TGTGCCAGCAGCGTTGACTTGCGCAATGAGCAGTTCTTC. It specifies CASSVDLRNEQFF.

This clonotype has just a few counts. A much larger clone differs by one base, so this may be a read error. V is TRBV6-4 and J is TRBJ2-3; 9 positions agree with TRBD1. Germline V lookup: CDR1 MRHNA, CDR2 SNTAGT. V was pared by 4 bases and J by 4 bases, with 3 bases of the junction left unmatched. The CDR3 runs 14 residues. Written as DNA, the CDR3 is TGTGCCAGCAGTGGGACAGGGGAGGCAGATACGCAGTATTTT. Translation: CASSGTGEADTQYF.

This clonotype was recorded many times. The chain couples TRBV11-2 to TRBJ2-1, with TRBD1 as a possible D gene (6 bases). CDR3 length equals 16 residues. The V end lost 5 bases, the J end lost 4 bases, and 18 bases lay between the germline ends. Germline CDR1 reads SGHAT; CDR2 reads FQNNGV. CDR3 sequence: CASSLSGQKGYNEQFF. The CDR3 DNA is TGTGCCAGCAGCCTGAGCGGACAGAAAGGTTACAATGAGCAGTTCTTC.